This T cell receptor beta chain was found in a study of cytomegalovirus exposure and HLA in healthy donors (dated by TCRdb to the late 2010s). Background on the whole study: A later analysis indicated that the roughly 130 validation repertoires were generated on the platform also employed for the approximately 700 repertoires of the first cohort. The study aimed to test whether cataloging public T cell receptors could reveal signatures of past pathogen exposure. A separate validation cohort of about 110 different subjects was used in addition to the roughly 670-subject first cohort. High-throughput TCR immunosequencing, statistical association of individual TCRs with disease status, and machine learning were combined to predict cytomegalovirus infection status.

Points on this clone: Its specific antigen is unknown. No base quality values were provided; no much bigger clone lies one nucleotide off.

Donors formed part of the validation cohort, which comprised 120 subjects and was distinct from the first cohort of 690 or so subjects. To prepare the library, the immunoSEQ multiplex PCR assay was applied. The paper's data handling went like this. A statistical classification framework was developed to diagnose cytomegalovirus status using the catalog of TCR beta chain sequences. Not all clones reach the TCRdb copy of this immuneACCESS table, which keeps in-frame sequences only. Checked studies attribute under half of the gap to unresolved V genes and leave the rest unexplained. That table gives V, J and clone size, and the DNA gave D and trimming. The sample table contains 110,000 or so clones; only one count was recorded for around 82% of them. The ten largest clones add up to 3% of the sample. The CDR3 starts with the cysteine, ends with the phenylalanine, and has 20 residues. The kept DNA is CDR3 alone, 60 bases in frame from the first base. Based on the germline V gene, the CDR1 and CDR2 sequences are ENHRY and SYGVKD. The trim is 0 bases for V and 4 bases for J, with a gap of 27 bases between the germline ends.

The study at large found these results: Across donors, most TCR sequences were observed very rarely, whereas some public TCRs were present in many individuals. Three of the identified cytomegalovirus-associated TCR beta chains were confirmed in vitro to be specific for cytomegalovirus antigens. The authors suggested that the approach could potentially be generalized to other disease states and immunological phenotypes. The study gave a list of some 150 TCR beta chains associated with cytomegalovirus. In a later analysis, TCRs clustered in the first cohort were found to also tend to co-occur in the 130 or so validation repertoires, with roughly 93% of cluster scores above 0. A later analysis lacked HLA typing for the validation cohort, so it scored co-occurrence in that cohort across all 130 or so repertoires. In both the original and validation cohorts, the classifier was reported to diagnose cytomegalovirus status with high specificity and sensitivity.

The sequenced material came from PBMCs. Recombination connected TRBV10-3 to TRBJ1-2, with no reliable assignment of the D segment. This TCR was recovered from a young woman in good health and CMV-seronegative. The CDR3 corresponds to CAISESINRMAVADGYGYTF. The nucleotide sequence reads as follows: TGTGCCATCAGTGAGTCGATTAATCGTATGGCGGTTGCCGATGGCTATGGCTACACCTTC.